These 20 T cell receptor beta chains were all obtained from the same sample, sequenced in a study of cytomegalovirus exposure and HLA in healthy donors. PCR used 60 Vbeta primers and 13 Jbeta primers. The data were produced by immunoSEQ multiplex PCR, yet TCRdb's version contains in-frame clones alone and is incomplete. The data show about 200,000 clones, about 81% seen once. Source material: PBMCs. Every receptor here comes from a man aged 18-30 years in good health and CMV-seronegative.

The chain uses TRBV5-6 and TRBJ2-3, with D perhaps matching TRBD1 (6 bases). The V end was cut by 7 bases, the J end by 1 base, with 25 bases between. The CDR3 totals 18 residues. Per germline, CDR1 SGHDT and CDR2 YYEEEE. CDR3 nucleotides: TGTGCCAGCGTTGGGGGCGATTACAGGATTCGGGGCACAGATACGCAGTATTTT. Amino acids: CASVGGDYRIRGTDTQYF.

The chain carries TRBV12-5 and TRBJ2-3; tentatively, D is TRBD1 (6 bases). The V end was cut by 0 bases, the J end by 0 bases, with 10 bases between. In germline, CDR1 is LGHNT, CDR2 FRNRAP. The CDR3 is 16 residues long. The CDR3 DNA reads TGTGCTAGTGGTTTGGTACACAGGGCAAGCACAGATACGCAGTATTTT. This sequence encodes CASGLVHRASTDTQYF.

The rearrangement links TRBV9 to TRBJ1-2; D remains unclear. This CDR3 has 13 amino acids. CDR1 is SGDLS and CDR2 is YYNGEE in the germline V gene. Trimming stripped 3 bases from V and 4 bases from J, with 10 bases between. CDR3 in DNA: TGTGCCAGCAGCGCGCCTCAGATCTATGGCTACACCTTC. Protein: CASSAPQIYGYTF.

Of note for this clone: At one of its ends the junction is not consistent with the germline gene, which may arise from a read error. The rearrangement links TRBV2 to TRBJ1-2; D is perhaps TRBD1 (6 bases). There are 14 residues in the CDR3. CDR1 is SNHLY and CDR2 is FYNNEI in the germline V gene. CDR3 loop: CASSEGQTWYGYTF. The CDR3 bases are TGTGCCAGCAGCGAAGGACAGACCTGGTATGGCTACACCTTC.

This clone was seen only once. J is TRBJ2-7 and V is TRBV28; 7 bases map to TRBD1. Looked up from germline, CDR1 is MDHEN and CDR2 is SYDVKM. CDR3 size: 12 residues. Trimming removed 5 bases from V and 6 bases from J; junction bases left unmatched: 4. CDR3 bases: TGTGCCAGCAGTCGGGACAGTGCCGAGCAGTACTTC. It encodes CASSRDSAEQYF. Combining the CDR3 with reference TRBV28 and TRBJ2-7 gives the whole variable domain DVKVTQSSRYLVKRTGEKVFLECVQDMDHENMFWYRQDPGLGLRLIYFSYDVKMKEKGDIPEGYSVSREKKERFSLILESASTNQTSMYLCASSRDSAEQYFGPGTRLTVT.

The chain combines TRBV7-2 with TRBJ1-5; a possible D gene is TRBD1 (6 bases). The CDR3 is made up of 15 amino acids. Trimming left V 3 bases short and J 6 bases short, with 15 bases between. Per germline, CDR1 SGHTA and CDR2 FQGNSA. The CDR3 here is CASSLITGSSQPQHF. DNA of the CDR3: TGTGCCAGCAGCTTGATCACAGGGTCGAGTCAGCCCCAGCATTTT.

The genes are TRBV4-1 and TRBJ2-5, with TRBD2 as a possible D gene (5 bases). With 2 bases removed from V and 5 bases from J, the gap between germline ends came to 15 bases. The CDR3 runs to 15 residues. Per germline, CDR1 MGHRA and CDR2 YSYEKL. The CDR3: CASSQMSSGWETQYF. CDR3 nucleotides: TGCGCCAGCAGCCAAATGTCCTCGGGGTGGGAGACCCAGTACTTC.

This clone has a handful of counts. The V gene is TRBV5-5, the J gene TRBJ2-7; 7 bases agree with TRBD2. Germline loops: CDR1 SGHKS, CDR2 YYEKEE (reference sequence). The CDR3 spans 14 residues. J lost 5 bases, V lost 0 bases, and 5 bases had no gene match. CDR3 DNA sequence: TGTGCCAGCAGCTTGGGGCTAGCGGCCAACGAGCAGTACTTC. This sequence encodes CASSLGLAANEQYF.

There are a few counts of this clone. The CDR3 sequence: CASSMDRLAYTRTDTQYF. CDR3 sequence (DNA): TGTGCCAGCAGCATGGACAGGCTAGCGTATACTCGCACAGATACGCAGTATTTT. The V gene is TRBV9, the J gene TRBJ2-3; the D gene is possibly TRBD1 (7 bases). The length of the CDR3 is 18 residues. The germline V gene encodes CDR1 SGDLS and CDR2 YYNGEE. V gave up 4 bases and J gave up 1 base, with 22 bases separating them.

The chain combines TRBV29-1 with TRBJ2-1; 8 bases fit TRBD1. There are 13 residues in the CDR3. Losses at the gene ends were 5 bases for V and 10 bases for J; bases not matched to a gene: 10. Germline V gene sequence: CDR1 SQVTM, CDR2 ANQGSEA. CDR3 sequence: CSVRTGNRGEQFF. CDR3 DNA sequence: TGCAGCGTTCGGACAGGGAACCGGGGGGAGCAGTTCTTC.

CDR3 nucleotides: TGTGCCAGTAGTTCCCGGACAGGGGGGTTCACCGGGGAGCTGTTTTTT. Translating gives CASSSRTGGFTGELFF. This chain connects TRBV19 to TRBJ2-2, with 10 positions matching TRBD1. CDR1 and CDR2 (germline): LNHDA, SQIVND (reference sequence). J gave up 4 bases and V 5 bases, and 7 bases lay outside the gene matches. The CDR3 has 16 residues.

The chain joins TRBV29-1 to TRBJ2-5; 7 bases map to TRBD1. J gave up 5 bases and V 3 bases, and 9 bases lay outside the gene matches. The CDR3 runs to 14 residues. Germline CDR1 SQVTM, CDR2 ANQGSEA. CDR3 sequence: CSVDPTGVGETQYF. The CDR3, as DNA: TGCAGCGTTGACCCAACAGGGGTAGGGGAGACCCAGTACTTC.

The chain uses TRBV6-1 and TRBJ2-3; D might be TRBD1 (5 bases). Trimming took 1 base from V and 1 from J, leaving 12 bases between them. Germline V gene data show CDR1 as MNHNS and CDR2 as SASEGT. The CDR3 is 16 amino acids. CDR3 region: CASSEEGTRGTDTQYF. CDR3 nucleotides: TGTGCCAGCAGTGAAGAGGGCACCAGGGGCACAGATACGCAGTATTTT.

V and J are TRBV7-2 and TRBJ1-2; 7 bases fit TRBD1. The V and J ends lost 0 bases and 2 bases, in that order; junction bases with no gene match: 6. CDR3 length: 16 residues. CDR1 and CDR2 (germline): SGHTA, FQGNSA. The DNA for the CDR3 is TGTGCCAGCAGCTTAGCCCTAAGACAGGGCAACTATGGCTACACCTTC. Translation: CASSLALRQGNYGYTF. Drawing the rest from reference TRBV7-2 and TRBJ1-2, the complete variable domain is GAGVSQSPSNKVTEKGKDVELRCDPISGHTALYWYRQSLGQGLEFLIYFQGNSAPDKSGLPSDRFSAERTGGSVSTLTIQRTQQEDSAVYLCASSLALRQGNYGYTFGSGTRLTVV.

The CDR3 here is CAWSIGRGRYEQYF. DNA for the CDR3: TGTGCCTGGAGTATCGGCAGGGGGCGGTACGAGCAGTACTTC. The V and J genes are TRBV30 and TRBJ2-7; 8 bases map to TRBD1. The germline CDR1 and CDR2 sequences are GTSNPN and SVGIG (reference sequence). The CDR3 is 14 amino acids. J lost 4 bases, V lost 2 bases, and 7 bases had no gene match.

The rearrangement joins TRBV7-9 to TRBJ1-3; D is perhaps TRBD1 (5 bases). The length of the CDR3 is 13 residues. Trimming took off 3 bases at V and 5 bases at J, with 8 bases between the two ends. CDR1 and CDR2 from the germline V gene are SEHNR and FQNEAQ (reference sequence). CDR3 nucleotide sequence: TGTGCCAGCAGCTTTAAGGACAGAAACACCATATATTTT. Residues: CASSFKDRNTIYF.

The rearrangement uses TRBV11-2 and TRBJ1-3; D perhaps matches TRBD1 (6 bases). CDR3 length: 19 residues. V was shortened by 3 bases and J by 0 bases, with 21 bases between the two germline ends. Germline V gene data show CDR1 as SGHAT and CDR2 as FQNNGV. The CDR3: CASSFRADRPVNSGNTIYF. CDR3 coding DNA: TGTGCCAGCAGCTTTAGGGCCGACAGGCCTGTTAACTCTGGAAACACCATATATTTT.

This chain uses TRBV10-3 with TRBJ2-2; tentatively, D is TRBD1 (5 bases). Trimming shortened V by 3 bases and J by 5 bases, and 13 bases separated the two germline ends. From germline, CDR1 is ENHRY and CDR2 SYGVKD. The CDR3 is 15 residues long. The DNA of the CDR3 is TGTGCCATCAGTGAAACCAGGGTGGGAACCGGGGAGCTGTTTTTT. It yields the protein CAISETRVGTGELFF.

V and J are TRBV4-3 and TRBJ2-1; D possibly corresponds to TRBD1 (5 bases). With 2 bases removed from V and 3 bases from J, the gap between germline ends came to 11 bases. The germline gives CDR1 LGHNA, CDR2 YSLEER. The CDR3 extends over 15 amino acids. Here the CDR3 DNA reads TGCGCCAGCAGCCAAAGCAGGGTGGACTACAATGAGCAGTTCTTC. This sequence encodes CASSQSRVDYNEQFF.

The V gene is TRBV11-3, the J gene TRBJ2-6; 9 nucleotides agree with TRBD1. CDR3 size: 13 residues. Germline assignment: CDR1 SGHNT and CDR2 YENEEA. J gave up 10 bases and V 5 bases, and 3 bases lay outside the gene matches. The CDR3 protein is CASSGDRENVLTF. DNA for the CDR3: TGTGCCAGCAGCGGGGACAGGGAAAACGTCCTGACTTTC. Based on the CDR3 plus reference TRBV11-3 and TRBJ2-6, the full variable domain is EAGVVQSPRYKIIEKKQPVAFWCNPISGHNTLYWYLQNLGQGPELLIRYENEEAVDDSQLPKDRFSAERLKGVDSTLKIQPAELGDSAVYLCASSGDRENVLTFGAGSRLTVL.